This TCR beta chain derives from a study of cytomegalovirus exposure and HLA in healthy donors. This CDR3 spans 14 amino acids. V lost 7 bases to trimming and J lost 5 bases, with 17 bases between them. Germline V gene lookup returns CDR1 MNHEY and CDR2 SVGAGI. Profiling relied on immunoSEQ multiplex PCR, and the TCRdb table lists in-frame clones only, not all of them. The sample contains about 150,000 clones, roughly 86% of which appear only once. As regards this clone: The antigen is unknown.

Study-wide findings and caveats: Rare TCR sequences dominated, though some public TCRs recurred in many donors.

Input material: PBMCs. The sequence came from a man between 18 and 29 years old in good health and CMV-seropositive. V is TRBV6-5 and J is TRBJ1-1, with D tentatively TRBD1 (5 bases). In DNA form, the CDR3 reads TGTGCCAGCACCAGCCTGGGGCGGAAGACTGAAGCTTTCTTT. It encodes CASTSLGRKTEAFF.